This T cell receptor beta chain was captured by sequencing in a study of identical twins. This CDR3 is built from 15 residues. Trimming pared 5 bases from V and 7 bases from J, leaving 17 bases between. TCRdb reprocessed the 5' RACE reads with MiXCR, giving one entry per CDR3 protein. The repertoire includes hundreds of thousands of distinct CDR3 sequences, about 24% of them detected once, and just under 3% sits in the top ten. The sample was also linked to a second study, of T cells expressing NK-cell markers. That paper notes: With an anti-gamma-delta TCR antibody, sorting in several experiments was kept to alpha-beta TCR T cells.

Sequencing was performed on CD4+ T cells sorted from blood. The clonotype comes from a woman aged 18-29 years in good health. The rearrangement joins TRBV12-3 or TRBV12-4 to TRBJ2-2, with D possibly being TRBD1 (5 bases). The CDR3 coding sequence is TGTGCCAGCAGTCCCAGGCGGACAAGGAGCGGGGAGCTGTTTTTT. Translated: CASSPRRTRSGELFF.